This T cell receptor beta chain was profiled in a study of identical twins. Notes on the study in general: For cord blood, abundant beta clonotypes had fewer insertions, unlike memory repertoires, which showed none. Those out-of-frame alpha sequences shared by twins showed an excess of low generation probability.

In regard to this clonotype: No antigen is known for it.

A universal primer binding site was introduced by template switching. The final cDNA contained unique molecular identifiers. In TCRdb, the 5' RACE reads were re-called with MiXCR into one record per CDR3 protein. This table holds some 560,000 distinct CDR3 sequences, 9.5% to 10% found once. V was clipped by 8 bases and J by 0 bases; unmatched bases: 3. Germline V gene data show CDR1 as SGHRS and CDR2 as YFSETQ. The CDR3 is 13 amino acids. These records were also assigned to another study, of yellow fever vaccine responses in identical twins.

The chain couples TRBV5-1 to TRBJ2-7; TRBD1 matches 9 bases. This receptor was identified in a woman younger than 35 in good health. Specimen: PBMCs. The DNA for the CDR3 is TGCGCCAGTGGGACAGGGAACTCCTACGAGCAGTACTTC. As protein: CASGTGNSYEQYF.